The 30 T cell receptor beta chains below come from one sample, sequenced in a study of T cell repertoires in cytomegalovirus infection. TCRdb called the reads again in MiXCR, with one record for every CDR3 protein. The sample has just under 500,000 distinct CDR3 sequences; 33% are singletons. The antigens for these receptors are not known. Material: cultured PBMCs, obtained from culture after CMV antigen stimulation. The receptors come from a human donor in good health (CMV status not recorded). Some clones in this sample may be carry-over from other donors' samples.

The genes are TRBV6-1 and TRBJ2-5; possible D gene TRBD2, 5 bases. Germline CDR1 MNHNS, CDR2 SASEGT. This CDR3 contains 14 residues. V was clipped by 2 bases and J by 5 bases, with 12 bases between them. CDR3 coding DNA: TGTGCCAGCAGTGAACGAGGGCTAACTGAGACCCAGTACTTC. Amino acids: CASSERGLTETQYF.

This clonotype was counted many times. The CDR3 region is CASSRGAGEYMLGYTF. CDR3 DNA: TGTGCCAGCAGCCGGGGGGCAGGGGAATATATGTTGGGCTACACCTTC. The chain recombines TRBV7-2 with TRBJ1-2; weak D call: TRBD1 (6 bases). Germline-derived CDR1 and CDR2 are SGHTA and FQGNSA. CDR3 size: 16 residues. The V end lost 5 bases, the J end lost 8 bases, and 24 bases lay between the germline ends.

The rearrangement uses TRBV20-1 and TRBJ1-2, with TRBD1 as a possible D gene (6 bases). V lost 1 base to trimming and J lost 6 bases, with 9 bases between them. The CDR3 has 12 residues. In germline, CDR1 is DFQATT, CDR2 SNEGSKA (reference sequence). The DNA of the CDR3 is TGCAGTGCTAGAGCACAGGGCGATGGCTACACCTTC. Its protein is CSARAQGDGYTF.

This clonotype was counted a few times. CDR3 sequence (DNA): TGTGCCAGCAGCGTCGGGCTAGCGGGAGGGCCTTCAGATACGCAGTATTTT. This encodes CASSVGLAGGPSDTQYF. V gene TRBV9 combines with J gene TRBJ2-3; 12 bases match TRBD2. The trim removed 2 bases at V and 4 bases at J, leaving 8 bases unmatched. Germline assignment: CDR1 SGDLS and CDR2 YYNGEE. This CDR3 has 17 residues.

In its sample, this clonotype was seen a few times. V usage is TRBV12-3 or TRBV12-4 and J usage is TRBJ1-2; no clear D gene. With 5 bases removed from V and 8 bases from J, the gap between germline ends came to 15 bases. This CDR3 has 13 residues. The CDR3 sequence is CASSDGRGWGYTF. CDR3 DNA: TGTGCCAGCAGTGACGGCCGAGGGTGGGGCTACACCTTC.

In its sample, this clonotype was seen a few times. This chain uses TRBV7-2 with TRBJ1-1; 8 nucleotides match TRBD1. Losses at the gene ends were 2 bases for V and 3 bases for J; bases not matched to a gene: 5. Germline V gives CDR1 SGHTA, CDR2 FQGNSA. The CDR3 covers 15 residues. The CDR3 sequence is CASSLLQGGDTEAFF. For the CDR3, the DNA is TGTGCCAGCAGCTTACTACAGGGGGGGGACACTGAAGCTTTCTTT.

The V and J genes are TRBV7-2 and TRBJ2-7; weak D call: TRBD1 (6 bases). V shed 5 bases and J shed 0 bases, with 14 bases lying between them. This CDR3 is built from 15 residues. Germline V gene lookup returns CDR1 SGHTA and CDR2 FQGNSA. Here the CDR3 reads CASSLGQQRSYEQYF. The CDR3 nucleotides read TGTGCCAGCAGCCTCGGACAGCAGCGCTCCTACGAGCAGTACTTC.

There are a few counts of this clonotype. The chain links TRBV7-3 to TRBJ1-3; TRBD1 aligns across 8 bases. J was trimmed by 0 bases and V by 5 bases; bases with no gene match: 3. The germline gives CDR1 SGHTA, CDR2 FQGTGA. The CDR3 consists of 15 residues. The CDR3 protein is CASSIGQGSGNTIYF. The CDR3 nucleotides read TGTGCCAGCAGCATTGGACAGGGCTCTGGAAACACCATATATTTT.

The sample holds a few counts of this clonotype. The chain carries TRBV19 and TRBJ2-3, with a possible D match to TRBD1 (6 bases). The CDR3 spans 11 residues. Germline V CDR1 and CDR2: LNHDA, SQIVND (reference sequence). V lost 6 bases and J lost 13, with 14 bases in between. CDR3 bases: TGTGCCAGTAGACAGGGAGCAGGGGAGTATTTT. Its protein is CASRQGAGEYF. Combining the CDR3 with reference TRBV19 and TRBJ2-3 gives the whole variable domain DGGITQSPKYLFRKEGQNVTLSCEQNLNHDAMYWYRQDPGQGLRLIYYSQIVNDFQKGDIAEGYSVSREKKESFPLTVTSAQKNPTAFYLCASRQGAGEYFGPGTRLTVL.

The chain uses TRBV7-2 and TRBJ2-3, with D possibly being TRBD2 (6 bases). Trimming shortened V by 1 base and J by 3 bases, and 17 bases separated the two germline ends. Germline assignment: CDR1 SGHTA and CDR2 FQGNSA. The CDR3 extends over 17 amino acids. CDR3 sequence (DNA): TGTGCCAGCAGCTTAGATGTCGGGAGAGCGCGGACAGATACGCAGTATTTT. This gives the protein CASSLDVGRARTDTQYF.

The CDR3 DNA reads TGTGCCAGCAGTTTAGTAGACAGCCGAAGTTATGGCTACACCTTC. It specifies CASSLVDSRSYGYTF. The V and J genes are TRBV12-3 or TRBV12-4 and TRBJ1-2; D might be TRBD1 (5 bases). This CDR3 has 15 amino acids. V was pared by 1 base and J by 5 bases, with 14 bases between.

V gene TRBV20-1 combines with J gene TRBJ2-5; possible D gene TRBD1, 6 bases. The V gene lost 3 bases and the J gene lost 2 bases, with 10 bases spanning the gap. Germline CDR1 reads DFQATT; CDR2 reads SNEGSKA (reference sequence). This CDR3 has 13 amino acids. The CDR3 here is CSARDSQQETQYF. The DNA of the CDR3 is TGCAGTGCTAGGGACAGCCAACAAGAGACCCAGTACTTC.

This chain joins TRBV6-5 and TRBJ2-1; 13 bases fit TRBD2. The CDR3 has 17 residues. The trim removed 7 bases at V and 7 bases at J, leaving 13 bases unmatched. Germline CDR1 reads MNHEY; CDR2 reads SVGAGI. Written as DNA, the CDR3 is TGTGCCAGCACCCTCCTCGGACTAGCGGGAGATCAGAATGAGCAGTTCTTC. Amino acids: CASTLLGLAGDQNEQFF.

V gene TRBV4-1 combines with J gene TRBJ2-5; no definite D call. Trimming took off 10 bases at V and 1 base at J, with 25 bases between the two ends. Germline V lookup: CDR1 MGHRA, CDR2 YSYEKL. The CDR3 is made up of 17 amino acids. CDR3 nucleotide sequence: TGCGCCACCCGCCCCCCCGCCTTTCCCGGGCCCCAAGAGACCCAGTACTTC. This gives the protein CATRPPAFPGPQETQYF.

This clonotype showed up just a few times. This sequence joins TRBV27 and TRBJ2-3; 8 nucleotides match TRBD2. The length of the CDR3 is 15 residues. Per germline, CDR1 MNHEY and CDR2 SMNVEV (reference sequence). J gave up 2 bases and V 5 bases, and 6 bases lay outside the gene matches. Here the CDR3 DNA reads TGTGCCAGCAGTCCTGTAGCGGGGTACACAGATACGCAGTATTTT. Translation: CASSPVAGYTDTQYF.

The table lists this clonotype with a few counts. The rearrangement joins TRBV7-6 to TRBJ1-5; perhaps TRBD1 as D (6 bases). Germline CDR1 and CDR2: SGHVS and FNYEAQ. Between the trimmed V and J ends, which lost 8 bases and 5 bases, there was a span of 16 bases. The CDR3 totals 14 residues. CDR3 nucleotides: TGTGCCAGCTTTGCGCAGGGGTCTCATCAGCCCCAGCATTTT. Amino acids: CASFAQGSHQPQHF.

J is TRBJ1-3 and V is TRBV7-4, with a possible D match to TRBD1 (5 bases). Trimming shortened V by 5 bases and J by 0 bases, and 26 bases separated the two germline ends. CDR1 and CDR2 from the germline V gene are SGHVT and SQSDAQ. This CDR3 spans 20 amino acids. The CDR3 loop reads CASSEKKKAGTDGSGNTIYF. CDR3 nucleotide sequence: TGTGCCAGCAGCGAGAAAAAAAAAGCCGGGACTGATGGCTCTGGAAACACCATATATTTT.

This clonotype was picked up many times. The CDR3: CASSLGANTDTQYF. CDR3 bases: TGTGCCAGCAGCTTAGGGGCGAACACAGATACGCAGTATTTT. V is TRBV7-2 and J is TRBJ2-3, with no clear D. Trimming pared 1 base from V and 2 bases from J, leaving 7 bases between. The length of the CDR3 is 14 residues. CDR1 SGHTA and CDR2 FQGNSA come from the germline V gene.

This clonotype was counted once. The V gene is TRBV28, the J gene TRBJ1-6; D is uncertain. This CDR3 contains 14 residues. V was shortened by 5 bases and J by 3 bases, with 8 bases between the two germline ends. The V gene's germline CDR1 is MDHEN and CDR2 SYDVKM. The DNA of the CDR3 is TGTGCCAGCAGTCCAGAAGACTATAATTCACCCCTCCACTTT. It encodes CASSPEDYNSPLHF.

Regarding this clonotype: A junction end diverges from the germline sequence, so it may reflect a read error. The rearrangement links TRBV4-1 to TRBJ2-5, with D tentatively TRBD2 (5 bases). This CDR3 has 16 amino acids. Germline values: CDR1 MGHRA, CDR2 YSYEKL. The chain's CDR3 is CASSPAPGSARETQYF. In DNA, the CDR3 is TGTGCCAGCAGCCCTGCCCCGGGGAGCGCAAGGGAGACCCAGTACTTC.

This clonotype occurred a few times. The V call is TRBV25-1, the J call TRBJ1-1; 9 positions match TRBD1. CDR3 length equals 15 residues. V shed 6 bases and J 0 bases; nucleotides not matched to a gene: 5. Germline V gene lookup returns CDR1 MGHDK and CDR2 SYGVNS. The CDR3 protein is CASRQGAGVNTEAFF. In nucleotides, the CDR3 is TGTGCCAGCAGACAGGGGGCGGGAGTGAACACTGAAGCTTTCTTT.

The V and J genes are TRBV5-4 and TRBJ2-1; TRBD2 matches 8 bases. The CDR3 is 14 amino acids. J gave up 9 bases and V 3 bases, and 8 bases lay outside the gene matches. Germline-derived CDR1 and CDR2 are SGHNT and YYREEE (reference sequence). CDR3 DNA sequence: TGTGCCAGCAGCTGGCTCGGGGCGGGAGGTGAGCAGTTCTTC. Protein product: CASSWLGAGGEQFF.

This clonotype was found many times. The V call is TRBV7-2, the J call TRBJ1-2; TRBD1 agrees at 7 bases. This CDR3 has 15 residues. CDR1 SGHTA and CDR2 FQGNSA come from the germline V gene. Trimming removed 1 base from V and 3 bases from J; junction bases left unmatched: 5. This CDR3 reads CASSLGRGLDYGYTF. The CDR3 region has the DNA TGTGCCAGCAGCTTAGGGAGGGGGCTGGACTATGGCTACACCTTC. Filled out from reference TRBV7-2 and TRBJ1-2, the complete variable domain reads GAGVSQSPSNKVTEKGKDVELRCDPISGHTALYWYRQSLGQGLEFLIYFQGNSAPDKSGLPSDRFSAERTGGSVSTLTIQRTQQEDSAVYLCASSLGRGLDYGYTFGSGTRLTVV.

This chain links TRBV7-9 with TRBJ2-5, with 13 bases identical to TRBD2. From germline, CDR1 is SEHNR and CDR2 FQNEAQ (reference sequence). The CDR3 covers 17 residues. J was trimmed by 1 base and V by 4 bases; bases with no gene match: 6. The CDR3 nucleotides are TGTGCCAGCAGCTCCGGAGGGACTAGCGGGACCCAAGAGACCCAGTACTTC. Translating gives CASSSGGTSGTQETQYF.

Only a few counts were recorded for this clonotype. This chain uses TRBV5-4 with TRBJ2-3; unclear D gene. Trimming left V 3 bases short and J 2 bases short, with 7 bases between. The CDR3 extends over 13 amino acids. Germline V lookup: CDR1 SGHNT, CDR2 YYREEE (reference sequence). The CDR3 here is CASSSFITDTQYF. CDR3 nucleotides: TGTGCCAGCAGCTCCTTCATCACAGATACGCAGTATTTT.

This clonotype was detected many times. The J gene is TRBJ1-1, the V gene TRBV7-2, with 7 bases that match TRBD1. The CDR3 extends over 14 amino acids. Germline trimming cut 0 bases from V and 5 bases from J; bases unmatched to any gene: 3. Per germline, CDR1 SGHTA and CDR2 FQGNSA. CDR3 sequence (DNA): TGTGCCAGCAGCTTAGCACAGGGGAGGACTGAAGCTTTCTTT. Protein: CASSLAQGRTEAFF.

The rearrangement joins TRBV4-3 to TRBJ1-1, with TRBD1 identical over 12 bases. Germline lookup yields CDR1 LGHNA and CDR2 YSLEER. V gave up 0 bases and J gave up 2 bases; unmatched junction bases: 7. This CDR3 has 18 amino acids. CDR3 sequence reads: CASSQELGTGGPNTEAFF. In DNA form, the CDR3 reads TGCGCCAGCAGCCAAGAACTCGGGACAGGGGGCCCCAACACTGAAGCTTTCTTT.

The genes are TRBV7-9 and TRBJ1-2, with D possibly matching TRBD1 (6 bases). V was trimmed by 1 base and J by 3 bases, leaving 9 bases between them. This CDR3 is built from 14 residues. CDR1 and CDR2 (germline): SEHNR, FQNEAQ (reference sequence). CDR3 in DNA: TGTGCCAGCAGCTTAGGGACAGACGACTATGGCTACACCTTC. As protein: CASSLGTDDYGYTF.

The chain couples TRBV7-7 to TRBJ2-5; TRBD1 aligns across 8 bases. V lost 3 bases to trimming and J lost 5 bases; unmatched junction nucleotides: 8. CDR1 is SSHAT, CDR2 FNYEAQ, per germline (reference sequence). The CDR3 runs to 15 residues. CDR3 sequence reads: CASSLDGQGAETQYF. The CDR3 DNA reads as TGTGCCAGCAGCTTGGACGGGCAGGGGGCTGAGACCCAGTACTTC.

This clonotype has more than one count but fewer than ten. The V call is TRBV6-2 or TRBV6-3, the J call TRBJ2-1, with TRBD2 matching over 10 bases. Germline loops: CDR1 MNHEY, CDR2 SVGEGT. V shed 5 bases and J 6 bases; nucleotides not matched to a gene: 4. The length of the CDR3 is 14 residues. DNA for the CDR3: TGTGCCAGCAGTCTAGCGGGAGAACCCAATGAGCAGTTCTTC. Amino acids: CASSLAGEPNEQFF.